Here is one TCR beta chain with its context. These data are taken from a study of shared clonotypes between healthy human individuals. Assay used: immunoSEQ multiplex PCR; TCRdb lists only in-frame clones, some missing. The sample carries over 400,000 clones, roughly 95% recorded once. CDR1 is SSHAT, CDR2 FNYEAQ, per germline (reference sequence). CDR3 size: 14 residues. The V and J ends lost 5 bases and 0 bases respectively, with 10 bases between them. CD4+ cells yielded CD45RA+ naive and CD45RA-negative memory subsets. The sequenced material came from naive CD4+ T cells sorted from blood. Subset given: CD45RA+ positively selected. The chain is built from TRBV7-7 and TRBJ1-1; D remains ambiguous. This TCR came from a woman in her 30s in good health. CDR3 region: CASSPLGLNTEAFF. CDR3 nucleotide sequence: TGTGCCAGCAGCCCCCTTGGACTGAACACTGAAGCTTTCTTT.